This T cell receptor (beta chain) was profiled in a study of tissue T cells after allogeneic stem cell transplantation. Study results and limitations: Shared clones across patients were few; motif clustering revealed tissue-specific shared signatures.

Adult allogeneic hematopoietic cell transplant recipients with steroid-refractory graft-versus-host disease were prospectively enrolled for research autopsy. Clones were read by immunoSEQ multiplex PCR, and TCRdb kept only the in-frame ones, dropping some. Of about 2,800 clones in the sample, 60% to 70% were seen once. As for this clone: Antigen: not known.

Germline loops: CDR1 KGHDR, CDR2 SFDVKD. Deletions cut 5 bases from V and 8 bases from J, with 8 bases between. The CDR3 length is 11 residues. This specimen consisted of duodenal tissue, obtained at autopsy. The source of this sequence is a male patient aged 60 or older with steroid-refractory graft-versus-host disease after an allogeneic stem cell transplant. Some T cells may be supplied by the graft donor. The chain links TRBV24-1 to TRBJ1-2; D gene unclear. CDR3 residues: CATSGVDGYTF. The DNA for the CDR3 is TGTGCCACCAGTGGGGTGGACGGCTACACCTTC.